Each of the 20 T cell receptor beta chains below was sequenced from the same sample in a study of T-cell reconstitution after alpha-beta-depleted transplantation in children. Unique molecular identifiers were used to barcode this TCRbeta library. TCRdb re-called the PCR reads through MiXCR, storing one row per CDR3 protein. This sample carries more than 300,000 distinct CDR3 sequences, around 15% of them seen once, and the ten largest clones take approximately 44%. The starting material was PBMCs, mostly from graft donor cells, obtained 360 days after TCRalphabeta/CD19-depleted stem cell transplant. The receptors stem from a male patient aged 2 to 10 who had a stem cell transplant for acute lymphoblastic leukemia, so the T cells may come from the graft donor.

The chain links TRBV5-1 to TRBJ2-1, with 9 bases matching TRBD2. CDR3 length: 17 amino acids. Per germline, CDR1 SGHRS and CDR2 YFSETQ. V shed 1 base and J 2 bases; nucleotides not matched to a gene: 7. The CDR3 reads CASSLFQREDPYNEQFF. Here the CDR3 DNA reads TGCGCCAGCAGCTTGTTCCAGCGGGAGGACCCCTACAATGAGCAGTTCTTC.

This rearrangement joins TRBV13 to TRBJ2-1; maybe TRBD1 (5 bases). The CDR3 covers 17 residues. The V end was cut by 3 bases, the J end by 8 bases, with 23 bases between. Looked up from germline, CDR1 is PRHDT and CDR2 is FYEKMQ (reference sequence). Here the CDR3 reads CASSFRKQGDTQYEQFF. CDR3 DNA: TGTGCCAGCAGCTTTCGAAAGCAAGGGGATACCCAATATGAGCAGTTCTTC.

This clonotype was observed a handful of times. The V call is TRBV7-3, the J call TRBJ2-3; D perhaps matches TRBD2 (6 bases). Trimming took 3 bases from V and 2 from J, leaving 9 bases between them. In germline, CDR1 is SGHTA, CDR2 FQGTGA. The CDR3 consists of 14 residues. The CDR3 DNA reads as TGTGCCAGCAGCTTCCGGGGGTTCACAGATACGCAGTATTTT. Its translation: CASSFRGFTDTQYF.

This clonotype was seen at least ten times. J is TRBJ1-1 and V is TRBV28; a weak D match, TRBD1 (6 bases). The germline gives CDR1 MDHEN, CDR2 SYDVKM. Trimming pared 6 bases from V and 4 bases from J, leaving 12 bases between. This CDR3 has 13 residues. In nucleotides, the CDR3 is TGTGCCAGCAGGGGAGGGGGACGCACTGAAGCTTTCTTT. Amino acids: CASRGGGRTEAFF.

This clonotype has just a few counts. The chain carries TRBV5-5 and TRBJ2-7; 8 bases fit TRBD1. CDR3 length equals 13 residues. CDR1 is SGHKS and CDR2 is YYEKEE in the germline V gene (reference sequence). Losses at the gene ends were 0 bases for V and 12 bases for J; bases not matched to a gene: 8. CDR3 loop: CASSLAWGRGRYF. DNA of the CDR3: TGTGCCAGCAGCTTGGCCTGGGGCAGGGGGCGGTACTTC.

The chain recombines TRBV4-3 with TRBJ1-5; D is perhaps TRBD1 (6 bases). Trimming left V 2 bases short and J 4 bases short, with 12 bases between. In germline, CDR1 is LGHNA, CDR2 YSLEER. This CDR3 is built from 15 residues. CDR3 in DNA: TGCGCCAGCAGCCAACGTGCGGGGGCTAATCAGCCCCAGCATTTT. Translated, it gives CASSQRAGANQPQHF.

This clonotype was observed a few times. The chain joins TRBV20-1 to TRBJ2-7; weak D call: TRBD2 (6 bases). Trimming cost V 3 bases and J 4 bases, with 10 bases left between them. The germline CDR1 and CDR2 sequences are DFQATT and SNEGSKA (reference sequence). The length of the CDR3 is 12 residues. The CDR3 protein is CSASGRYYEQYF. The CDR3, as DNA: TGCAGTGCTAGCGGGAGATATTACGAGCAGTACTTC.

The V and J genes are TRBV30 and TRBJ2-1; TRBD2 might be the D (6 bases). The germline V gene has CDR1 GTSNPN and CDR2 SVGIG (reference sequence). This CDR3 has 14 residues. Trimming shortened V by 1 base and J by 4 bases, and 11 bases separated the two germline ends. DNA for the CDR3: TGTGCCTGGAGTGAACTAGCCCTATACAATGAGCAGTTCTTC. Its translation: CAWSELALYNEQFF.

Only a few counts were recorded for this clonotype. The J gene is TRBJ2-1, the V gene TRBV9; D is perhaps TRBD2 (6 bases). From germline, CDR1 is SGDLS and CDR2 YYNGEE. This CDR3 spans 16 amino acids. Deletions cut 1 base from V and 10 bases from J, with 21 bases between. The CDR3 loop reads CASSVRGDGGTSEQFF. In nucleotides, the CDR3 is TGTGCCAGCAGCGTAAGAGGGGATGGGGGGACTTCAGAGCAGTTCTTC.

The chain couples TRBV25-1 to TRBJ2-1, with 10 bases identical to TRBD2. This CDR3 has 16 amino acids. Trimming removed 6 bases from V and 6 bases from J; junction bases left unmatched: 11. The germline V gene has CDR1 MGHDK and CDR2 SYGVNS. CDR3 sequence reads: CASSALAGERPNEQFF. The CDR3 DNA reads TGTGCCAGCAGCGCCCTAGCGGGAGAGAGGCCCAATGAGCAGTTCTTC.

This clonotype appeared a few times. This chain joins TRBV27 and TRBJ1-3; a weak D match, TRBD1 (5 bases). V lost 5 bases and J 4 bases, leaving 15 bases between the germline ends. The CDR3 sequence is 15 residues long. Germline V gene lookup returns CDR1 MNHEY and CDR2 SMNVEV (reference sequence). CDR3 nucleotide sequence: TGTGCCAGCAGTAAAACCGGGACGAAGGGAAACACCATATATTTT. Amino acids: CASSKTGTKGNTIYF.

V usage is TRBV12-3 or TRBV12-4 and J usage is TRBJ2-5; TRBD2 might be the D (6 bases). The length of the CDR3 is 15 residues. V lost 5 bases and J 5 bases, leaving 18 bases between the germline ends. The CDR3 nucleotides are TGTGCCAGCAGTCCCCGGGACTCTTATATGGAGACCCAGTACTTC. This encodes CASSPRDSYMETQYF.

This clonotype was seen repeatedly, ten times or more. The V gene is TRBV4-1, the J gene TRBJ2-5; either TRBD1 or TRBD2 may supply D (5 bases each). This CDR3 spans 13 amino acids. The germline V gene has CDR1 MGHRA and CDR2 YSYEKL. Deletions cut 1 base from V and 3 bases from J, with 6 bases between. The CDR3 DNA follows: TGCGCCAGCAGCCAAGTGGGGGAAGAGACCCAGTACTTC. This codes for CASSQVGEETQYF.

V and J are TRBV15 and TRBJ2-7; no definite D call. Trimming left V 0 bases short and J 1 base short, with 13 bases between. The germline V gene encodes CDR1 LNHNV and CDR2 YYDKDF (reference sequence). The CDR3 length is 16 residues. The CDR3 loop is CATSRDRWLSSYEQYF. Written as DNA, the CDR3 is TGTGCCACCAGCAGAGATAGGTGGCTTTCGTCCTACGAGCAGTACTTC. The complete variable domain, with remaining parts taken from reference TRBV15 and TRBJ2-7, reads DAMVIQNPRYQVTQFGKPVTLSCSQTLNHNVMYWYQQKSSQAPKLLFHYYDKDFNNEADTPDNFQSRRPNTSFCFLDIRSPGLGDTAMYLCATSRDRWLSSYEQYFGPGTRLTVT.

This chain uses TRBV5-6 with TRBJ1-6, with TRBD1 identical over 7 bases. V was pared by 0 bases and J by 6 bases, with 9 bases of the junction left unmatched. This CDR3 contains 17 residues. Germline values: CDR1 SGHDT, CDR2 YYEEEE. This chain's CDR3 is CASSLGRGRSINSPLHF. The CDR3 nucleotides are TGTGCCAGCAGCTTGGGAAGGGGGCGATCTATTAATTCACCCCTCCACTTT.

This clonotype appeared many times. J is TRBJ2-3 and V is TRBV5-1; TRBD1 agrees at 7 bases. V lost 4 bases, J lost 1 base, and 3 bases stayed unmatched. CDR1 and CDR2 from the germline V gene are SGHRS and YFSETQ. The length of the CDR3 is 14 residues. In DNA, the CDR3 is TGCGCCAGCAGCCGGGACAGAGGCACAGATACGCAGTATTTT. Translation gives CASSRDRGTDTQYF.

This clonotype was observed at least ten times. V usage is TRBV27 and J usage is TRBJ1-3; D is ambiguous. The germline CDR1 and CDR2 sequences are MNHEY and SMNVEV (reference sequence). The CDR3 consists of 13 residues. The V end lost 5 bases, the J end lost 4 bases, and 9 bases lay between the germline ends. CDR3 in DNA: TGTGCCAGCAGTCCCTTTTCCGGAAACACCATATATTTT. It yields the protein CASSPFSGNTIYF.

This clonotype was seen more than once but under ten times. V usage is TRBV18 and J usage is TRBJ2-1; tentative D call: TRBD2 (6 bases). The germline V and J ends were trimmed by 3 bases and 6 bases, with 12 bases remaining between them. CDR1 is KGHSH and CDR2 is LQKENI in the germline V gene. CDR3 length: 14 amino acids. CDR3 protein: CASSPGLPPNEQFF. For the CDR3, the DNA is TGTGCCAGCTCACCGGGACTTCCCCCCAATGAGCAGTTCTTC.

This clonotype was detected many times. The CDR3 DNA sequence: TGTGCCAGCAGTGATCAGGGGACTGGCGAGCAGTACTTC. It is translated as CASSDQGTGEQYF. The chain joins TRBV6-1 to TRBJ2-7; D is perhaps TRBD1 or TRBD2 (6 bases each). CDR1 and CDR2 from the germline V gene are MNHNS and SASEGT. Trimming took off 3 bases at V and 6 bases at J, with 12 bases between the two ends. The CDR3 sequence is 13 residues long.

This chain connects TRBV2 to TRBJ2-4; perhaps TRBD1 as D (6 bases). CDR1 is SNHLY and CDR2 is FYNNEI in the germline V gene. The V end lost 6 bases, the J end lost 9 bases, and 21 bases lay between the germline ends. The CDR3 totals 15 residues. The CDR3 DNA sequence: TGTGCCAGCAGGGAAATCAGGGGCCCGGGGATCATTCAGTACTTC. Protein: CASREIRGPGIIQYF. Combining the CDR3 with reference TRBV2 and TRBJ2-4 gives the whole variable domain EPEVTQTPSHQVTQMGQEVILRCVPISNHLYFYWYRQILGQKVEFLVSFYNNEISEKSEIFDDQFSVERPDGSNFTLKIRSTKLEDSAMYFCASREIRGPGIIQYFGAGTRLSVL.